This is a list of T cell receptor beta chains from one sample in a study of TIL therapy for anti-PD-1-resistant metastatic lung cancer. The table came from immunoSEQ multiplex PCR; TCRdb's copy has only in-frame clones and leaves some out. The data hold roughly 58,000 clones, with approximately 75% observed a single time. The specimen comprised blood, sampled at baseline. The origin of the receptors is a person between 25 and 80 years old with non-small cell lung cancer. The CDR3 runs from the conserved cysteine through the conserved F or W. The D gene is left open where the match is weak. Size is omitted from some rows. Given values are once, few, many or a class for expanded clones.

j_gene: TRBJ1-3
v_gene: TRBV15
d_gene: -
abundance: once
CDR3nt: TGTGCCACCAGCAGAGATCAGGCATACTCTGGAAACACCATATATTTT
CDR3aa: CATSRDQAYSGNTIYF

j_gene: TRBJ2-1
v_gene: TRBV30
d_gene: TRBD2
abundance: -
CDR3nt: TGTGCCTTGAGACTAGCGGGAGTTTGGGATGAGCAGTTCTTC
CDR3aa: CALRLAGVWDEQFF

j_gene: TRBJ2-5
v_gene: TRBV2
d_gene: -
abundance: few
CDR3nt: TGTGCCAGCACCGGGACCTTAGTAGAGACCCAGTACTTC
CDR3aa: CASTGTLVETQYF

j_gene: TRBJ2-7
v_gene: TRBV7-9
d_gene: -
abundance: -
CDR3nt: TGTGCCAGCAGCTTAGGGTCCGGATCTTACTACGAGCAGTACTTC
CDR3aa: CASSLGSGSYYEQYF

j_gene: TRBJ2-1
v_gene: TRBV3-1/TRBV3-2
d_gene: -
abundance: -
CDR3nt: TGTGCCAGCAGCCAAGGGAGCGACTCCTACAATGAGCAGTTCTTC
CDR3aa: CASSQGSDSYNEQFF

j_gene: TRBJ2-3
v_gene: TRBV10-3
d_gene: -
abundance: -
CDR3nt: TGTGCCATCAGTGACCTTTACACGCAGTATTTT
CDR3aa: CAISDLYTQYF

j_gene: TRBJ2-1
v_gene: TRBV28
d_gene: -
abundance: -
CDR3nt: TGTGCCAGCAGTTTAACGGGGAGGGGGAATGAGCAGTTCTTC
CDR3aa: CASSLTGRGNEQFF

j_gene: TRBJ1-1
v_gene: TRBV20-1
d_gene: -
abundance: -
CDR3nt: TGCAGAGCCCAGGGGACTGAAGCTTTCTTT
CDR3aa: CRAQGTEAFF

j_gene: TRBJ2-6
v_gene: TRBV7-2
d_gene: -
abundance: -
CDR3nt: TGTGCCAGCAGCCCTCCGGAGTCGTGGGCCAACGTCCTGACTTTC
CDR3aa: CASSPPESWANVLTF

j_gene: TRBJ2-1
v_gene: TRBV7-2
d_gene: -
abundance: -
CDR3nt: TGTGCCAGCAGCTTAGCCGCGTACAATGAGCAGTTCTTC
CDR3aa: CASSLAAYNEQFF

j_gene: TRBJ2-2
v_gene: TRBV9
d_gene: TRBD2
abundance: -
CDR3nt: TGTGCCAGCAGCGTAGGCCTCGGGACTAGCGGGAAAGGCGGGGAGCTGTTTTTT
CDR3aa: CASSVGLGTSGKGGELFF

j_gene: TRBJ1-1
v_gene: TRBV5-1
d_gene: TRBD1
abundance: -
CDR3nt: TGCGCCAGCAGCCCGTGGACAGGGTTGGGCACTGAAGCTTTCTTT
CDR3aa: CASSPWTGLGTEAFF

j_gene: TRBJ2-1
v_gene: TRBV24-1
d_gene: -
abundance: -
CDR3nt: TGTGCCACCAGTGCCCCCCTAAGGTCGAATGAGCAGTTCTTC
CDR3aa: CATSAPLRSNEQFF

j_gene: TRBJ2-3
v_gene: TRBV27
d_gene: TRBD2
abundance: -
CDR3nt: TGTGCCAGCAGTCTCCGACCTACTAGCGGGAGCACAGATACGCAGTATTTT
CDR3aa: CASSLRPTSGSTDTQYF

j_gene: TRBJ2-5
v_gene: TRBV29-1
d_gene: -
abundance: -
CDR3nt: TGCAGCGTTGACCCCCAAGAGACCCAGTACTTC
CDR3aa: CSVDPQETQYF

j_gene: TRBJ1-2
v_gene: TRBV9
d_gene: -
abundance: once
CDR3nt: TGTGCCAGCAGCGAGGACTCAGGGGCCCGGACCTTC
CDR3aa: CASSEDSGARTF

j_gene: TRBJ2-7
v_gene: TRBV5-1
d_gene: TRBD1
abundance: -
CDR3nt: TGCGCCAGCAGCCTAGCTCTTACAGGGGGAACTACCTACGAGCAGTACTTC
CDR3aa: CASSLALTGGTTYEQYF

j_gene: TRBJ1-3
v_gene: TRBV30
d_gene: TRBD1
abundance: -
CDR3nt: TGTGCCTGCCCCGACAGGGTCTCTGGAAACACCATATATTTT
CDR3aa: CACPDRVSGNTIYF

j_gene: TRBJ2-5
v_gene: TRBV5-1
d_gene: TRBD2
abundance: -
CDR3nt: TGCGCCAGCAGCTTGGCCCGAGCGGGGTTCGGCCCTGGAGAGACCCAGTACTTC
CDR3aa: CASSLARAGFGPGETQYF

j_gene: TRBJ2-1
v_gene: TRBV5-4
d_gene: TRBD2
abundance: -
CDR3nt: TGTGCCAGCAGCTTCACTGGGCGGGGGGGAGGCAATGAGCAGTTCTTC
CDR3aa: CASSFTGRGGGNEQFF